In this sample, the clone carrying this T cell receptor (beta chain) turned up a few times. This sample stems from a study of CD8+ T cells in alopecia areata. The germline V gene encodes CDR1 SQVTM and CDR2 ANQGSEA. V lost 3 bases to trimming and J lost 4 bases, with 9 bases between them. CDR3 length equals 12 residues. Regarding treatment: oral pan-JAK inhibitor, 5-10 mg twice daily. Sorting separated CD4+ and CD8+ T cells out of PBMCs. TCR sequencing used cDNA made by reverse transcription of extracted RNA. The protocol was immunoSEQ multiplex PCR, while the TCRdb copy is restricted to in-frame clones and leaves out a portion. The sample yields 95,000 to 100,000 clones, roughly three fifths seen once.

This sequence was found in a human donor with alopecia areata. Sequenced here: CD8+ T cells sorted from blood, sampled between weeks 55 and 65, from a patient treated with tofacitinib. The rearrangement links TRBV29-1 to TRBJ2-5; D might be TRBD1 (5 bases). DNA of the CDR3: TGCAGCGTTGACGGCAGGGCAGAGACCCAGTACTTC. This sequence encodes CSVDGRAETQYF.